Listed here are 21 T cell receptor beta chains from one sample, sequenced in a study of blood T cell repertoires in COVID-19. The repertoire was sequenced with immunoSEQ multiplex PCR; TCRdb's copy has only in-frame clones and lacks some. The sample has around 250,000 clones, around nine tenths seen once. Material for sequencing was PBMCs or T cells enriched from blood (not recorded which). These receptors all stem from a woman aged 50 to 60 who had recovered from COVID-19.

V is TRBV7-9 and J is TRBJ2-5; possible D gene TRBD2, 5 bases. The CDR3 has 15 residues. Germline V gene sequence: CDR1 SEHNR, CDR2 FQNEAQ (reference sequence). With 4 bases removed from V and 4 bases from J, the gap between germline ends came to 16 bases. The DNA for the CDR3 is TGTGCCAGCAGCTCCACTTCAGCCGGAGGAGAGACCCAGTACTTC. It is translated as CASSSTSAGGETQYF.

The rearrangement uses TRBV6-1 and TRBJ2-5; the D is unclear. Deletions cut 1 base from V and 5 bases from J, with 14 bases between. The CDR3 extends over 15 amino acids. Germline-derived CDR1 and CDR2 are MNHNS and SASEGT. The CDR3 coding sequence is TGTGCCAGCAGTGAAGGGCAGGCCTACAAGGAGACCCAGTACTTC. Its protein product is CASSEGQAYKETQYF.

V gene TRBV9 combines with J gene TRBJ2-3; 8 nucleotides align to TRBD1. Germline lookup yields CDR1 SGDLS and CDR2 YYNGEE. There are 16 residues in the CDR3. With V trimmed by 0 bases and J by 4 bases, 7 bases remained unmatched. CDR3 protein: CASSVVSGGAADTQYF. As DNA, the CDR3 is TGTGCCAGCAGCGTAGTGTCAGGGGGCGCCGCAGATACGCAGTATTTT.

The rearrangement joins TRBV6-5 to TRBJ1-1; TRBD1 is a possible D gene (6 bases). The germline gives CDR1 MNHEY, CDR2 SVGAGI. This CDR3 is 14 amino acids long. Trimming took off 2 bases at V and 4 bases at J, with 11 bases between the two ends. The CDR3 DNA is TGTGCCAGCAGTTACCCAGGGGCGGGCACTGAAGCTTTCTTT. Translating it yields CASSYPGAGTEAFF.

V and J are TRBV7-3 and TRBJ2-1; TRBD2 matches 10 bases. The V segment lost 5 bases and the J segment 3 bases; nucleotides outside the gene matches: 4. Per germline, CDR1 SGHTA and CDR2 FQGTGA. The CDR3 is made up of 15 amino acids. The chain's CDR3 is CASSVSSGSYNEQFF. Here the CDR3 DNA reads TGTGCCAGCAGCGTGTCTAGCGGGAGCTACAATGAGCAGTTCTTC.

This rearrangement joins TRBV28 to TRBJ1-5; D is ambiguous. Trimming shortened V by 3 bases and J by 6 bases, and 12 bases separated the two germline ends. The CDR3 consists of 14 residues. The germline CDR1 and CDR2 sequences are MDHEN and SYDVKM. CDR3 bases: TGTGCCAGCAGTTTGGCGGCGACGGGTCAGCCCCAGCATTTT. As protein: CASSLAATGQPQHF.

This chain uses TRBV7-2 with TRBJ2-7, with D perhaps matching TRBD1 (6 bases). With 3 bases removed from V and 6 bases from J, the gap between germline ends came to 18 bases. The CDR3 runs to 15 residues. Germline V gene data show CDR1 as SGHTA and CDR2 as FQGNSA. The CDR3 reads CASSFGITGTREQYF. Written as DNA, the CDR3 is TGTGCCAGCAGCTTTGGGATTACAGGGACGCGCGAGCAGTACTTC.

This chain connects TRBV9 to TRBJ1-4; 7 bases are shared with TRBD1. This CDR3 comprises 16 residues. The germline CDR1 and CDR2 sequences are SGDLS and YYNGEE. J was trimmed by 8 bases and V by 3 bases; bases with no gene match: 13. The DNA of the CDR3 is TGTGCCAGCAGCGCCGCCGGGACAGCCTTAGGAGAAAAACTGTTTTTT. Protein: CASSAAGTALGEKLFF. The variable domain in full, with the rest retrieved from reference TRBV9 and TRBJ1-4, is DSGVTQTPKHLITATGQRVTLRCSPRSGDLSVYWYQQSLDQGLQFLIQYYNGEERAKGNILERFSAQQFPDLHSELNLSSLELGDSALYFCASSAAGTALGEKLFFGSGTQLSVL.

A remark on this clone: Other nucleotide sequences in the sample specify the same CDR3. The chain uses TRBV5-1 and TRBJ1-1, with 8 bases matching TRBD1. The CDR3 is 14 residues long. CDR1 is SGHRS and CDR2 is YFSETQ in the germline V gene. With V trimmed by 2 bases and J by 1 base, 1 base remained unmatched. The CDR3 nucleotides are TGCGCCAGCAGCTTACAGGGGGGGAACACTGAAGCTTTCTTT. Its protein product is CASSLQGGNTEAFF.

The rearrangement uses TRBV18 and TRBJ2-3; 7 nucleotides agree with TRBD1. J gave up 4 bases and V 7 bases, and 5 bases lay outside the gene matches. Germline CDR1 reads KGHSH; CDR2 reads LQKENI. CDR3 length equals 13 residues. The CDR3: CASWPGGPDTQYF. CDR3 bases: TGTGCCAGCTGGCCAGGGGGACCAGATACGCAGTATTTT. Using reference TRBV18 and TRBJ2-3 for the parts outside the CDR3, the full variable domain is NAGVMQNPRHLVRRRGQEARLRCSPMKGHSHVYWYRQLPEEGLKFMVYLQKENIIDESGMPKERFSAEFPKEGPSILRIQQVVRGDSAAYFCASWPGGPDTQYFGPGTRLTVL.

The chain's CDR3 is CASSSVGGQPQHF. In nucleotides, the CDR3 is TGTGCCAGCAGCTCCGTAGGGGGCCAGCCCCAGCATTTT. The V call is TRBV6-5, the J call TRBJ1-5; 7 nucleotides match TRBD1. The CDR3 is 13 residues long. V gave up 6 bases and J gave up 7 bases; unmatched junction bases: 6. Looked up from germline, CDR1 is MNHEY and CDR2 is SVGAGI.

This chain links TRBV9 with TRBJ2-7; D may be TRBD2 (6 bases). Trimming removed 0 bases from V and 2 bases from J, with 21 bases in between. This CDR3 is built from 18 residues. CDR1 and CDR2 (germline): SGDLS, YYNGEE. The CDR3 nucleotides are TGTGCCAGCAGCGTAGATGTGGGTTTTGGGGAGGTGACCTACGAGCAGTACTTC. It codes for CASSVDVGFGEVTYEQYF.

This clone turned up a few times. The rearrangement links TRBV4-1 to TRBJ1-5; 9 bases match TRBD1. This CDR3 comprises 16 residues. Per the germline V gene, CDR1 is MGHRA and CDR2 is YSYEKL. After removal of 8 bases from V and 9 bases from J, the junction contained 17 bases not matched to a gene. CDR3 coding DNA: TGCGCCAGCGCCGGACAACAGGGGGCTGCAGGTGGGCCCCAGCATTTT. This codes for CASAGQQGAAGGPQHF.

The CDR3 sequence: CASSPGLAEGNEQFF. The CDR3 DNA sequence: TGTGCCAGCAGCCCAGGACTAGCGGAGGGGAATGAGCAGTTCTTC. The V gene is TRBV11-2, the J gene TRBJ2-1; 10 bases match TRBD2. CDR3 length equals 15 residues. The V gene's germline CDR1 is SGHAT and CDR2 FQNNGV. V lost 5 bases to trimming and J lost 7 bases; unmatched junction nucleotides: 8. The variable domain in full, with the rest retrieved from reference TRBV11-2 and TRBJ2-1, is EAGVAQSPRYKIIEKRQSVAFWCNPISGHATLYWYQQILGQGPKLLIQFQNNGVVDDSQLPKDRFSAERLKGVDSTLKIQPAKLEDSAVYLCASSPGLAEGNEQFFGPGTRLTVL.

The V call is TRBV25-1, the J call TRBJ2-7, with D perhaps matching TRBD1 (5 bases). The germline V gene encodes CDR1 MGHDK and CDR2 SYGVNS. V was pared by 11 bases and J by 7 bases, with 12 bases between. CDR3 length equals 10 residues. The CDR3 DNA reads TGTGCCGCAGGGTTTGAGGAGCAGTACTTC. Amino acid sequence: CAAGFEEQYF.

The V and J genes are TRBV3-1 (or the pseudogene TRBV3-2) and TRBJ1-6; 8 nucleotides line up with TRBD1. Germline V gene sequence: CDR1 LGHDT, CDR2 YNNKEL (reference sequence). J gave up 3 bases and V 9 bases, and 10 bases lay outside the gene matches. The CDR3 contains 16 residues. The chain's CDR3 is CASPPGQVDYNSPLHF. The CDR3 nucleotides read TGTGCCAGTCCACCGGGACAGGTGGACTATAATTCACCCCTCCACTTT.

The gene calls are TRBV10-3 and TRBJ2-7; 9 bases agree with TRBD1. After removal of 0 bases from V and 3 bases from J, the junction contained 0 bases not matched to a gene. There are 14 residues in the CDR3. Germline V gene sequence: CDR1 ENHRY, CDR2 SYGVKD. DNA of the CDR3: TGTGCCATCAGTGAGTCGGGACAGGGCTACGAGCAGTACTTC. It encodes CAISESGQGYEQYF.

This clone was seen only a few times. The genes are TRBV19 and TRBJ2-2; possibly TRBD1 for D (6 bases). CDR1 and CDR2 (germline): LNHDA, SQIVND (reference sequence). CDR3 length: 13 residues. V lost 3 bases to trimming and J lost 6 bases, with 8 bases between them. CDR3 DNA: TGTGCCAGTAGTATTGGGGGCTCCGGGGAGCTGTTTTTT. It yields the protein CASSIGGSGELFF.

This CDR3 reads CASNLQGALAPKNIQYF. CDR3 nucleotide sequence: TGTGCCAGCAACCTACAGGGGGCTCTCGCCCCCAAAAACATTCAGTACTTC. J is TRBJ2-4 and V is TRBV28; the match to TRBD1 covers 9 bases. CDR3 length: 17 residues. V was clipped by 7 bases and J by 2 bases; unmatched bases: 12. Germline lookup yields CDR1 MDHEN and CDR2 SYDVKM.

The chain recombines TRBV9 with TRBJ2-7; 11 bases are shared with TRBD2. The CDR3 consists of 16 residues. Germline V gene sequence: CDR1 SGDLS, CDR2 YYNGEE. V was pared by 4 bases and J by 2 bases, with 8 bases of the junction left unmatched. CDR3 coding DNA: TGTGCCAGCAGCCTCGGGACTAGCGGTCTAACCTACGAGCAGTACTTC. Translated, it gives CASSLGTSGLTYEQYF. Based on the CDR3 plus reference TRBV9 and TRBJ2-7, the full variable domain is DSGVTQTPKHLITATGQRVTLRCSPRSGDLSVYWYQQSLDQGLQFLIQYYNGEERAKGNILERFSAQQFPDLHSELNLSSLELGDSALYFCASSLGTSGLTYEQYFGPGTRLTVT.

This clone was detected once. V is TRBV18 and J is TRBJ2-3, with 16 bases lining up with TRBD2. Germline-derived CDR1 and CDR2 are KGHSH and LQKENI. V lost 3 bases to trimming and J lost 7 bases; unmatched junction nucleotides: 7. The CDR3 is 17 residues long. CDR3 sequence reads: CASSPGTSGRAAYTQYF. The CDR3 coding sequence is TGTGCCAGCTCACCCGGGACTAGCGGGAGGGCGGCGTATACGCAGTATTTT.